A single sample is the source of the 2 T cell receptor beta chains below, sequenced in a study of cytotoxic CD8 clonotypes in ibrutinib-treated CLL. Libraries were prepared by immunoSEQ multiplex PCR; TCRdb keeps only in-frame clonotypes and omits some of them. This table has hundreds of thousands of clones, roughly 79% appearing once. This specimen consisted of PBMCs, obtained before ibrutinib treatment. The receptors originated from a human donor with chronic lymphocytic leukemia.

The genes are TRBV30 and TRBJ1-5; tentatively, D is TRBD1 (6 bases). Germline V gene lookup returns CDR1 GTSNPN and CDR2 SVGIG (reference sequence). CDR3 length equals 15 residues. Trimming removed 2 bases at V and 6 bases at J, with 17 bases between. The CDR3 loop is CAWSTGGGFGQPQHF. The CDR3 DNA reads TGTGCCTGGAGTACCGGGGGGGGCTTCGGTCAGCCCCAGCATTTT.

This rearrangement joins TRBV6-5 to TRBJ1-2, with unresolved D. The CDR3 totals 9 residues. CDR1 is MNHEY, CDR2 SVGAGI, per germline. V gave up 6 bases and J gave up 10 bases, with 6 bases separating them. In DNA, the CDR3 is TGTGCCAGCAGCCCCCCCTACACCTTC. Translation gives CASSPPYTF.